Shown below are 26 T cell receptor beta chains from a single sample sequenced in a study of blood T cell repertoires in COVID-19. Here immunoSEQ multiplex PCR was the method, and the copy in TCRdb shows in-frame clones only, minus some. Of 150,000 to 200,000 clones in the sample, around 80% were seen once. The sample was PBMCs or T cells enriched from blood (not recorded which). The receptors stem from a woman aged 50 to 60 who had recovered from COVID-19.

The CDR3 protein is CASSQRSSGRADLYEQYF. CDR3 DNA: TGTGCCAGCAGCCAAAGGTCGAGCGGGAGGGCCGATTTATACGAGCAGTACTTC. The V and J genes are TRBV3-1 (or the pseudogene TRBV3-2) and TRBJ2-7; 10 bases agree with TRBD2. CDR1 is LGHDT and CDR2 is YNNKEL in the germline V gene (reference sequence). After removal of 2 bases from V and 4 bases from J, the junction contained 14 bases not matched to a gene. The CDR3 totals 18 residues.

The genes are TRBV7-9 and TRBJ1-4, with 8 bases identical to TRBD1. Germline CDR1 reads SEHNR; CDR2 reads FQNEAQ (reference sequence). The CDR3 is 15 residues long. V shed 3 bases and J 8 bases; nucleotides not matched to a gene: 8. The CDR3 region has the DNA TGTGCCAGCAGCTTGGACAGGGCGCAGGAAGAAAAACTGTTTTTT. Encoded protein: CASSLDRAQEEKLFF.

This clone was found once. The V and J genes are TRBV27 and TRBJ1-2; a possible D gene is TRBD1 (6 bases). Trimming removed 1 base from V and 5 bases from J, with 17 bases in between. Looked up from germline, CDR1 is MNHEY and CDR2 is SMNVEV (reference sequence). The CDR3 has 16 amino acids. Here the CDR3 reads CASSLFPPTGTYGYTF. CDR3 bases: TGTGCCAGCAGTTTATTCCCCCCAACTGGGACATATGGCTACACCTTC.

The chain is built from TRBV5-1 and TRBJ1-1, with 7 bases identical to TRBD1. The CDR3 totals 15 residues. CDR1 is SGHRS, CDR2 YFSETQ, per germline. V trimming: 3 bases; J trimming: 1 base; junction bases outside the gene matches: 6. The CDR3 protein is CASSSLRTGNTEAFF. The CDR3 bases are TGCGCCAGCAGCTCCCTCCGGACAGGGAACACTGAAGCTTTCTTT. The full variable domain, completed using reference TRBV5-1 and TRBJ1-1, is KAGVTQTPRYLIKTRGQQVTLSCSPISGHRSVSWYQQTPGQGLQFLFEYFSETQRNKGNFPGRFSGRQFSNSRSEMNVSTLELGDSALYLCASSSLRTGNTEAFFGQGTRLTVV.

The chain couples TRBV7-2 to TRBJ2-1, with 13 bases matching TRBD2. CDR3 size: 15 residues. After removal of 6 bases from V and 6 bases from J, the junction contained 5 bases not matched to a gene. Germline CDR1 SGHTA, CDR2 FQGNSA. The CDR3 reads CASRPRLAGGNEQFF. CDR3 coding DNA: TGTGCCAGCAGACCACGACTAGCGGGGGGCAATGAGCAGTTCTTC.

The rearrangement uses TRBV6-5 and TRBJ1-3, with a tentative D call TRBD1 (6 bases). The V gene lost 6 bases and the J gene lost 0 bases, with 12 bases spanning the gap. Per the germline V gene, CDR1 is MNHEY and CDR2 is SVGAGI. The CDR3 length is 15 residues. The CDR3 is CASRNRASSGNTIYF. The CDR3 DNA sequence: TGTGCCAGCAGAAACAGGGCTTCCTCTGGAAACACCATATATTTT.

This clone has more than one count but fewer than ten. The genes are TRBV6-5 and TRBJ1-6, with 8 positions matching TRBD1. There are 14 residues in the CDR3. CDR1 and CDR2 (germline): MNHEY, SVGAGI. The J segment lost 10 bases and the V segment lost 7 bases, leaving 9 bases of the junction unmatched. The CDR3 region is CASTFNRGSSPLHF. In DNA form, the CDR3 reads TGTGCCAGCACTTTTAACAGGGGGAGCTCACCCCTCCACTTT.

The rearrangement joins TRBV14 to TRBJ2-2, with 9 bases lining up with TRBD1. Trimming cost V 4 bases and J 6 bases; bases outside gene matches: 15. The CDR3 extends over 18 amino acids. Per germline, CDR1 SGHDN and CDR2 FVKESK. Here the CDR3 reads CASSLYPGQGGIPGELFF. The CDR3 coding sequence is TGTGCCAGCAGCCTATATCCGGGACAGGGTGGAATCCCCGGGGAGCTGTTTTTT.

CDR3 in DNA: TGTGCCAGCAGCTTGGAAGGGGTTGGCTACACCTTC. Translation gives CASSLEGVGYTF. The chain carries TRBV5-6 and TRBJ1-2; the D gene is possibly TRBD1 (5 bases). V was shortened by 0 bases and J by 7 bases, with 7 bases between the two germline ends. Germline V lookup: CDR1 SGHDT, CDR2 YYEEEE. This CDR3 is 12 amino acids long.

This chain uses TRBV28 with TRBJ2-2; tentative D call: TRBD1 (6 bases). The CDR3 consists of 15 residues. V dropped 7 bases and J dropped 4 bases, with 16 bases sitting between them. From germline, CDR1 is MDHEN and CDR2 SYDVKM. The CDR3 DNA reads TGTGCCAGCACTAGGACAGACACCTTCACCGGGGAGCTGTTTTTT. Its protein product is CASTRTDTFTGELFF.

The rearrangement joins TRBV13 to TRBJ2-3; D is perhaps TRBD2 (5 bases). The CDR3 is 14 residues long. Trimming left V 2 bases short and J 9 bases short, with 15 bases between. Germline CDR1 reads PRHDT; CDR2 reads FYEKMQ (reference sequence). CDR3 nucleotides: TGTGCCAGCAGCTTAAGCGTGGGGTCGGGGACGCAGTATTTT. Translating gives CASSLSVGSGTQYF.

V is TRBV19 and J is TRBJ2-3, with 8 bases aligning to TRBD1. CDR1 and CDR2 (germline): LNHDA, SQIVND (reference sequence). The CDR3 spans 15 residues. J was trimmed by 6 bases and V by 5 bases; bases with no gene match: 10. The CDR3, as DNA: TGTGCCAGTAGTGATGGACAGGGCGGTGGGGATACGCAGTATTTT. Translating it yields CASSDGQGGGDTQYF. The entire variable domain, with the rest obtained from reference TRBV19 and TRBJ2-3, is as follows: DGGITQSPKYLFRKEGQNVTLSCEQNLNHDAMYWYRQDPGQGLRLIYYSQIVNDFQKGDIAEGYSVSREKKESFPLTVTSAQKNPTAFYLCASSDGQGGGDTQYFGPGTRLTVL.

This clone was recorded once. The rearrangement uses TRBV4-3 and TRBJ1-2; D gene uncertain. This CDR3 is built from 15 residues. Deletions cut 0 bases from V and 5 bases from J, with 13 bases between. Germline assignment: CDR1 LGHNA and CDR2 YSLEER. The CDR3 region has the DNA TGCGCCAGCAGCCAAGAACCCTGGAGACTTTATGGCTACACCTTC. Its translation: CASSQEPWRLYGYTF.

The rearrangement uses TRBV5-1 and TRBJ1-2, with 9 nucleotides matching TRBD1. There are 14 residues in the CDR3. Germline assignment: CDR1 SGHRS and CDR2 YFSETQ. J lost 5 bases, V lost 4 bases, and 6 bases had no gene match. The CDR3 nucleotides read TGCGCCAGCAGCCCGCGGGACAGGGCATATGGCTACACCTTC. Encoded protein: CASSPRDRAYGYTF. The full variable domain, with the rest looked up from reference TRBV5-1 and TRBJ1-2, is KAGVTQTPRYLIKTRGQQVTLSCSPISGHRSVSWYQQTPGQGLQFLFEYFSETQRNKGNFPGRFSGRQFSNSRSEMNVSTLELGDSALYLCASSPRDRAYGYTFGSGTRLTVV.

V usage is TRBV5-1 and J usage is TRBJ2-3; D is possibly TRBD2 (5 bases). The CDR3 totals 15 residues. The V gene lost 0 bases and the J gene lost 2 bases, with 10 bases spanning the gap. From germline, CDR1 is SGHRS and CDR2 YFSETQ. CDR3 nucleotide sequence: TGCGCCAGCAGCTTGGCGGGGTCCTACACAGATACGCAGTATTTT. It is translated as CASSLAGSYTDTQYF. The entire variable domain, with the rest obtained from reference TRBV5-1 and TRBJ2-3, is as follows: KAGVTQTPRYLIKTRGQQVTLSCSPISGHRSVSWYQQTPGQGLQFLFEYFSETQRNKGNFPGRFSGRQFSNSRSEMNVSTLELGDSALYLCASSLAGSYTDTQYFGPGTRLTVL.

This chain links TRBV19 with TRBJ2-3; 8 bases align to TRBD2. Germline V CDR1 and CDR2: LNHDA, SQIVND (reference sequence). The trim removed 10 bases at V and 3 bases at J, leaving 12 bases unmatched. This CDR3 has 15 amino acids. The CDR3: CATTPGGGGTDTQYF. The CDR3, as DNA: TGTGCCACCACCCCGGGGGGGGGAGGAACAGATACGCAGTATTTT.

CDR3 in amino acids: CASSHGTVNTEAFF. CDR3 bases: TGTGCCAGCTCACACGGGACAGTGAACACTGAAGCTTTCTTT. The genes are TRBV18 and TRBJ1-1; 7 positions match TRBD1. CDR1 and CDR2 (germline): KGHSH, LQKENI. This CDR3 region has 14 residues. The V segment lost 4 bases and the J segment 0 bases; nucleotides outside the gene matches: 2.

The CDR3 coding sequence is TGTGCCAGTACCACCAAGGGACAGGGCTCCACCGGGGAGCTGTTTTTT. Protein sequence: CASTTKGQGSTGELFF. J is TRBJ2-2 and V is TRBV2, with 9 bases matching TRBD1. V lost 9 bases to trimming and J lost 4 bases; unmatched junction nucleotides: 12. The CDR3 is 16 amino acids. The germline V gene has CDR1 SNHLY and CDR2 FYNNEI. The entire variable domain, with the rest obtained from reference TRBV2 and TRBJ2-2, is as follows: EPEVTQTPSHQVTQMGQEVILRCVPISNHLYFYWYRQILGQKVEFLVSFYNNEISEKSEIFDDQFSVERPDGSNFTLKIRSTKLEDSAMYFCASTTKGQGSTGELFFGEGSRLTVL.

The CDR3 bases are TGTGCCAGCAGTTACTCGACTCGGGATGGCTACACCTTC. It translates to CASSYSTRDGYTF. V is TRBV6-5 and J is TRBJ1-2; D not resolved. Per germline, CDR1 MNHEY and CDR2 SVGAGI. V was trimmed by 0 bases and J by 6 bases, leaving 8 bases between them. The CDR3 is 13 amino acids.

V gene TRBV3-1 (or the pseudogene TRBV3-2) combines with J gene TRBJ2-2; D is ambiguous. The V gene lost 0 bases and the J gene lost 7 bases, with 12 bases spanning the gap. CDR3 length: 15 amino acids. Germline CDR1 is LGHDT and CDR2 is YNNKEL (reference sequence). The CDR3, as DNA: TGTGCCAGCAGCCAAGATACCAAACTGTGCGGGGAGCTGTTTTTT. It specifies CASSQDTKLCGELFF.

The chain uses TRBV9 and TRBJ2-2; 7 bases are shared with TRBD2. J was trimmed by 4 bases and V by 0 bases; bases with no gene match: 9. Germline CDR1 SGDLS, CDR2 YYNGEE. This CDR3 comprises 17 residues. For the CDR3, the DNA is TGTGCCAGCAGCGTAGGGCGCGGGGGAGGGAGCACCGGGGAGCTGTTTTTT. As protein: CASSVGRGGGSTGELFF.

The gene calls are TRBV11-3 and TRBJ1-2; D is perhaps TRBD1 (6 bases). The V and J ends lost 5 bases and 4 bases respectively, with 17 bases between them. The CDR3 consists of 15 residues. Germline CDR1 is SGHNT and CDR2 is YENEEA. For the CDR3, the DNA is TGTGCCAGCAGCCGAAGAACAGGACAGATCTATGGCTACACCTTC. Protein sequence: CASSRRTGQIYGYTF.

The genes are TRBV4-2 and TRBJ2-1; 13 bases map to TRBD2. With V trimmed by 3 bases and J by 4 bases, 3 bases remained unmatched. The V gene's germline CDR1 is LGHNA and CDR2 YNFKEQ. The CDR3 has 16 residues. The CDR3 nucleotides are TGTGCCAGCAGCCACCTACTAGCGGGAGGGTACAATGAGCAGTTCTTC. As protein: CASSHLLAGGYNEQFF.

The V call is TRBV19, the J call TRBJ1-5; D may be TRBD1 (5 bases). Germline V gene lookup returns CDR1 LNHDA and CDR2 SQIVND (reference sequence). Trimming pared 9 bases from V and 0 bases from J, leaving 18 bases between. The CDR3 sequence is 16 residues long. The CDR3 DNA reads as TGTGCCAGCACCCTAGTGGGGCAGGCTAGCAATCAGCCCCAGCATTTT. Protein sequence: CASTLVGQASNQPQHF.

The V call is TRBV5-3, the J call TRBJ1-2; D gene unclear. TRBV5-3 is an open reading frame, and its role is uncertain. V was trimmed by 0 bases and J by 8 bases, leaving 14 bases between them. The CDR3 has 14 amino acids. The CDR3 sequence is CARSLDMTGVGYTF. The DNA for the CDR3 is TGTGCCAGAAGCTTGGATATGACCGGGGTAGGCTACACCTTC.

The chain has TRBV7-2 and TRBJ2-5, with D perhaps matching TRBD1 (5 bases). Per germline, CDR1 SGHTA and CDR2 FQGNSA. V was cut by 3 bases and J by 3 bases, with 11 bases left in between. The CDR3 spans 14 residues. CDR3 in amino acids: CASSFRAGKETQYF. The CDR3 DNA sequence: TGTGCCAGCAGCTTCAGGGCAGGGAAAGAGACCCAGTACTTC.